One and the same sample provided the 5 T cell receptor beta chains below, sequenced in a study of T-cell reconstitution after alpha-beta-depleted transplantation in children. Unique molecular identifiers were incorporated into the prepared TCRbeta library. A single record per CDR3 protein comes from TCRdb applying MiXCR to the PCR reads. The top ten hold 12% to 15% of the sample, which has around 490,000 distinct CDR3 sequences, roughly 11% seen once. The material was PBMCs, mostly from graft donor cells, obtained 180 days after TCRalphabeta/CD19-depleted stem cell transplant. These TCRs come from a female patient between 2 and 10 years old who had a stem cell transplant for aplastic anemia, so the T cells may come from the graft donor.

The chain uses TRBV7-2 and TRBJ1-5; 7 bases agree with TRBD1. The CDR3 length is 14 residues. After removal of 5 bases from V and 7 bases from J, the junction contained 8 bases not matched to a gene. The germline gives CDR1 SGHTA, CDR2 FQGNSA. The CDR3 loop reads CASSRTGAGQPQHF. Written as DNA, the CDR3 is TGTGCCAGCAGCCGTACAGGGGCAGGACAGCCCCAGCATTTT.

V is TRBV20-1 and J is TRBJ2-7, with D unresolved. CDR3 length equals 12 residues. V gave up 3 bases and J gave up 2 bases, with 8 bases separating them. Germline CDR1 is DFQATT and CDR2 is SNEGSKA (reference sequence). The CDR3 reads CSASGPTYEQYV. The CDR3 DNA is TGCAGTGCTAGCGGCCCTACCTACGAGCAGTACGTC.

The chain recombines TRBV28 with TRBJ2-1, with 11 positions matching TRBD1. The V segment lost 8 bases and the J segment 5 bases; nucleotides outside the gene matches: 2. This CDR3 has 13 residues. The V gene's germline CDR1 is MDHEN and CDR2 SYDVKM. Here the CDR3 DNA reads TGTGCCAGCGGGGACAGGGGGGACAATGAGCAGTTCTTC. It encodes CASGDRGDNEQFF.

The V and J genes are TRBV5-1 and TRBJ2-5; 7 bases are shared with TRBD1. Germline CDR1 is SGHRS and CDR2 is YFSETQ. V was clipped by 2 bases and J by 5 bases; unmatched bases: 9. The length of the CDR3 is 15 residues. The CDR3: CASSFDRARGETQYF. Written as DNA, the CDR3 is TGCGCCAGCAGCTTCGACAGGGCCAGGGGGGAGACCCAGTACTTC.

This clonotype was found many times. The genes are TRBV6-2 or TRBV6-3 and TRBJ2-7; a weak D match, TRBD2 (5 bases). The V end was cut by 7 bases, the J end by 5 bases, with 18 bases between. Germline CDR1 MNHEY, CDR2 SVGEGT. The CDR3 length is 14 residues. The CDR3 DNA reads TGTGCCAGCACATCCCGACGGGGAATCAACGAGCAGTACTTC. It translates to CASTSRRGINEQYF.